This T cell receptor beta chain was captured in a study of human T cells and chemical hapten exposure. The overall study: Per-sample TCR yield variation was attributed mainly to small pooled library volume differences.

The library tagged each cDNA molecule with unique molecular identifiers. In the original workflow: Sampled TCR counts reached a median of approximately 100,000 per sample, with values ranging from 23,224 to 690,600. MiXCR, applied by TCRdb to the RACE reads, yields one record per CDR3 protein. None of the V and J calls come from the authors' own analysis; TCRdb made them. Among roughly 130,000 distinct CDR3 sequences listed, approximately 9.5% were seen once. This clonotype was counted between two and nine times. The antigen is undetermined. The CDR3 extends over 15 amino acids. Germline V gene data show CDR1 as MNHEY and CDR2 as SMNVEV (reference sequence). The V and J ends lost 6 bases and 8 bases respectively, with 22 bases between them. Sample time point: healthy volunteer bleed at 2 weeks. It was unfractionated whole blood from which total RNA was extracted. Regarding the study as a whole: Those TCRs sitting above 1 in 1000 frequency stayed the same with DPC sensitization.

The sequenced sample was whole blood. This chain uses TRBV27 with TRBJ1-2, with D perhaps matching TRBD1 (5 bases). The TCR comes from a male donor in good health. Some clones in this sample may be carry-over from other donors' samples. The CDR3 DNA is TGTGCCAGCAGGCTTACCACCCGAGGGGTGGAAGGCTACACCTTC. It codes for CASRLTTRGVEGYTF.